These 32 T cell receptor beta chains were sequenced from one sample in a study of cytomegalovirus exposure and HLA in healthy donors. PCR amplification relied on 60 Vbeta primers (plus 13 Jbeta primers). The data were produced by immunoSEQ multiplex PCR, yet TCRdb's version contains in-frame clones alone and is incomplete. This sample carries roughly 120,000 clones, 76% of them seen once, and the ten largest clones take over 7%. The specimen sequenced was PBMCs. Receptors were obtained from a woman aged 50 to 60 in good health and CMV-seropositive.

The count of this clone is one. The chain joins TRBV19 to TRBJ2-7, with 7 bases identical to TRBD2. The CDR3 runs to 14 residues. Germline V CDR1 and CDR2: LNHDA, SQIVND (reference sequence). Losses at the gene ends were 5 bases for V and 5 bases for J; bases not matched to a gene: 9. The CDR3 sequence: CASSSGGRVDEQYF. The CDR3, as DNA: TGTGCCAGTAGTTCCGGCGGGAGAGTCGACGAGCAGTACTTC.

This clone appeared a single time. The V call is TRBV6-1, the J call TRBJ1-5, with D unclear. Trimming left V 6 bases short and J 0 bases short, with 12 bases between. CDR1 and CDR2 (germline): MNHNS, SASEGT. The CDR3 is made up of 15 amino acids. The CDR3 protein is CASRIRVYSNQPQHF. For the CDR3, the DNA is TGTGCCAGCAGGATCCGGGTCTATAGCAATCAGCCCCAGCATTTT.

This rearrangement joins TRBV7-9 to TRBJ1-6; tentative D call: TRBD1 (6 bases). The ends were cut back, 5 bases at V and 7 bases at J, with 15 bases in the middle. The CDR3 contains 15 residues. The germline CDR1 and CDR2 sequences are SEHNR and FQNEAQ (reference sequence). CDR3 region: CASSDHRVGNSPLHF. Here the CDR3 DNA reads TGTGCCAGCAGCGACCACAGGGTTGGAAATTCACCCCTCCACTTT. Combining the CDR3 with reference TRBV7-9 and TRBJ1-6 gives the whole variable domain DTGVSQNPRHKITKRGQNVTFRCDPISEHNRLYWYRQTLGQGPEFLTYFQNEAQLEKSRLLSDRFSAERPKGSFSTLEIQRTEQGDSAMYLCASSDHRVGNSPLHFGNGTRLTVT.

The gene calls are TRBV4-3 and TRBJ2-3, with TRBD1 matching over 9 bases. The CDR3 is made up of 15 amino acids. Germline lookup yields CDR1 LGHNA and CDR2 YSLEER. With 9 bases clipped from V and 4 bases from J, the junction kept 11 bases outside the gene matches. CDR3 in DNA: TGCGCCAGTCCACCCGACAGGGGGAGCCCAGATACGCAGTATTTT. Translating it yields CASPPDRGSPDTQYF.

V gene TRBV7-9 combines with J gene TRBJ2-7; tentative D call: TRBD2 (5 bases). Between the trimmed V and J ends, which lost 3 bases and 9 bases, there was a span of 9 bases. This CDR3 contains 11 residues. CDR1 SEHNR and CDR2 FQNEAQ come from the germline V gene (reference sequence). Written as DNA, the CDR3 is TGTGCCAGCAGCTTGACTACAATGCAGTACTTC. Translation gives CASSLTTMQYF.

The chain employs TRBV19 and TRBJ2-7; 8 bases fit TRBD2. CDR1 is LNHDA, CDR2 SQIVND, per germline (reference sequence). V was pared by 0 bases and J by 1 base, with 2 bases of the junction left unmatched. The CDR3 runs 15 residues. CDR3 region: CASSIESGSSYEQYF. In DNA, the CDR3 is TGTGCCAGTAGTATAGAGAGCGGGAGTTCCTACGAGCAGTACTTC.

The gene calls are TRBV19 and TRBJ2-2; the D gene is possibly TRBD2 (5 bases). This CDR3 comprises 16 residues. The germline gives CDR1 LNHDA, CDR2 SQIVND (reference sequence). Trimming took off 6 bases at V and 1 base at J, with 15 bases between the two ends. CDR3 region: CASRDWRSKNTGELFF. The CDR3 DNA reads as TGTGCCAGTAGGGATTGGAGGAGTAAGAACACCGGGGAGCTGTTTTTT.

For this clone: Compared with germline, one end of the junction differs, possibly owing to a read error. This chain uses TRBV7-9 with TRBJ2-1, with a weak D call TRBD2 (6 bases). Germline V gene lookup returns CDR1 SEHNR and CDR2 FQNEAQ (reference sequence). The CDR3 runs to 14 residues. The CDR3 bases are TGTTCCAGCAGCTTAGGTTGGGGGGAGAATGAGCAGTTCTTC. It yields the protein CSSSLGWGENEQFF.

The J gene is TRBJ2-5, the V gene TRBV9; 12 nucleotides agree with TRBD1. Germline CDR1 SGDLS, CDR2 YYNGEE. The CDR3 is 15 amino acids. The J segment lost 11 bases and the V segment lost 4 bases, leaving 12 bases of the junction unmatched. The CDR3: CASSPRDRGLGEQYF. The CDR3 DNA reads TGTGCCAGCAGCCCCCGGGACAGGGGGCTAGGGGAGCAGTACTTC. The whole variable domain, filled in from reference TRBV9 and TRBJ2-5, reads DSGVTQTPKHLITATGQRVTLRCSPRSGDLSVYWYQQSLDQGLQFLIQYYNGEERAKGNILERFSAQQFPDLHSELNLSSLELGDSALYFCASSPRDRGLGEQYFGPGTRLLVL.

The rearrangement links TRBV7-3 to TRBJ2-2; TRBD1 is a possible D gene (5 bases). Germline CDR1 reads SGHTA; CDR2 reads FQGTGA. The CDR3 covers 15 residues. Trimming cost V 1 base and J 9 bases, with 15 bases left between them. CDR3 in amino acids: CASSLRGRSPRELFF. The CDR3 DNA reads TGTGCCAGCAGCTTAAGGGGCAGGAGCCCCCGGGAGCTGTTTTTT.

This clone was seen only a few times. The V gene is TRBV19, the J gene TRBJ1-5, with 9 bases lining up with TRBD1. Per the germline V gene, CDR1 is LNHDA and CDR2 is SQIVND (reference sequence). The V and J ends lost 3 bases and 4 bases, in that order; junction bases with no gene match: 4. This CDR3 contains 15 residues. The CDR3 protein is CASSIWTGENQPQHF. DNA for the CDR3: TGTGCCAGTAGTATCTGGACAGGGGAGAATCAGCCCCAGCATTTT.

This clone was detected only once. A read error may produce the germline difference seen at one junction end. This chain joins TRBV7-9 and TRBJ2-7; 11 nucleotides match TRBD2. The CDR3 is made up of 16 amino acids. In germline, CDR1 is SEHNR, CDR2 FQNEAQ (reference sequence). In nucleotides, the CDR3 is TGTTCCAGCAGTTATACTAGCGGGAGTAGGACCTACGAGCAGTACTTC. This translates into CSSSYTSGSRTYEQYF. The whole variable domain, remainder taken from reference TRBV7-9 and TRBJ2-7, is DTGVSQNPRHKITKRGQNVTFRCDPISEHNRLYWYRQTLGQGPEFLTYFQNEAQLEKSRLLSDRFSAERPKGSFSTLEIQRTEQGDSAMYLCSSSYTSGSRTYEQYFGPGTRLTVT.

The chain carries TRBV19 and TRBJ2-1; TRBD2 matches 10 bases. CDR1 is LNHDA, CDR2 SQIVND, per germline (reference sequence). The V and J ends lost 4 bases and 5 bases, in that order; junction bases with no gene match: 8. CDR3 length: 16 residues. This chain's CDR3 is CASSSPGLAINNEQFF. CDR3 bases: TGTGCCAGTAGTAGCCCGGGACTAGCGATAAACAATGAGCAGTTCTTC.

The rearrangement joins TRBV29-1 to TRBJ2-1, with 10 bases aligning to TRBD2. The CDR3 is made up of 14 amino acids. Germline V gene data show CDR1 as SQVTM and CDR2 as ANQGSEA. The V gene end was trimmed by 6 bases and the J gene end by 5 bases; junction bases not matched to a gene: 7. In DNA, the CDR3 is TGCAGCGTACTCAGCGGGAGGGGAAACAATGAGCAGTTCTTC. Its protein is CSVLSGRGNNEQFF.

The V call is TRBV13, the J call TRBJ2-5; D perhaps matches TRBD2 (6 bases). CDR3 length: 10 amino acids. Germline-derived CDR1 and CDR2 are PRHDT and FYEKMQ (reference sequence). V was pared by 8 bases and J by 5 bases, with 6 bases between. This CDR3 is CASGGETQYF. In DNA, the CDR3 is TGTGCCAGCGGGGGGGAGACCCAGTACTTC.

J is TRBJ2-7 and V is TRBV5-4; D is possibly TRBD2 (6 bases). The V end was cut by 0 bases, the J end by 9 bases, with 13 bases between. This CDR3 contains 13 residues. The germline gives CDR1 SGHNT, CDR2 YYREEE (reference sequence). The CDR3 is CASSLAGGALQYF. For the CDR3, the DNA is TGTGCCAGCAGCTTGGCCGGGGGAGCCTTGCAGTACTTC. Variable domain in full (rest from reference TRBV5-4 and TRBJ2-7): ETGVTQSPTHLIKTRGQQVTLRCSSQSGHNTVSWYQQALGQGPQFIFQYYREEENGRGNFPPRFSGLQFPNYSSELNVNALELDDSALYLCASSLAGGALQYFGPGTRLTVT.

The chain joins TRBV5-5 to TRBJ2-5, with D unclear. Trimming removed 2 bases from V and 1 base from J, with 6 bases in between. Germline V lookup: CDR1 SGHKS, CDR2 YYEKEE (reference sequence). CDR3 length: 13 residues. The chain's CDR3 is CASSFLSQETQYF. The CDR3 DNA reads TGTGCCAGCAGCTTCCTAAGCCAAGAGACCCAGTACTTC. The full variable domain, with the rest looked up from reference TRBV5-5 and TRBJ2-5, is DAGVTQSPTHLIKTRGQQVTLRCSPISGHKSVSWYQQVLGQGPQFIFQYYEKEERGRGNFPDRFSARQFPNYSSELNVNALLLGDSALYLCASSFLSQETQYFGPGTRLLVL.

The rearrangement links TRBV7-9 to TRBJ2-1; D may be TRBD2 (6 bases). Trimming stripped 4 bases from V and 7 bases from J, with 14 bases between. This CDR3 is built from 14 residues. Germline V gene sequence: CDR1 SEHNR, CDR2 FQNEAQ (reference sequence). The CDR3 region is CASSSGVARNEQFF. The DNA for the CDR3 is TGTGCCAGCAGCTCGGGGGTAGCGAGGAATGAGCAGTTCTTC.

The chain carries TRBV5-4 and TRBJ2-7, with D possibly matching TRBD2 (5 bases). Trimming stripped 4 bases from V and 2 bases from J, with 16 bases between. The CDR3 has 15 amino acids. From germline, CDR1 is SGHNT and CDR2 YYREEE (reference sequence). The CDR3 DNA follows: TGTGCCAGCAGCCCCCTAGCTCCGGGTCCCTACGAGCAGTACTTC. Protein product: CASSPLAPGPYEQYF.

This clone was seen a few times. The rearrangement uses TRBV27 and TRBJ1-4; no clear D gene. Per the germline V gene, CDR1 is MNHEY and CDR2 is SMNVEV (reference sequence). The CDR3 length is 12 residues. Trimming removed 6 bases from V and 10 bases from J, with 12 bases in between. CDR3 nucleotide sequence: TGTGCCAGCAGCTCCCCCGGAGGAAAACTGTTTTTT. Its translation: CASSSPGGKLFF.

V gene TRBV5-4 combines with J gene TRBJ2-3; 7 bases map to TRBD2. This CDR3 is built from 18 residues. Germline loops: CDR1 SGHNT, CDR2 YYREEE (reference sequence). With V trimmed by 0 bases and J by 5 bases, 15 bases remained unmatched. CDR3 protein: CASSLGAARGRAGDTQYF. CDR3 nucleotides: TGTGCCAGCAGCTTGGGGGCCGCGAGAGGGAGGGCCGGAGATACGCAGTATTTT.

This clone was detected only a few times. The germline gene is not matched at one end of the junction; a read error may be the cause. The rearrangement links TRBV7-7 to TRBJ2-5, with 9 bases fitting TRBD2. CDR1 SSHAT and CDR2 FNYEAQ come from the germline V gene (reference sequence). CDR3 length: 17 amino acids. CDR3 sequence reads: CASSPAGGPHPKETQYF. CDR3 sequence (DNA): TGTGCTAGCAGCCCAGCGGGGGGCCCCCACCCCAAAGAGACCCAGTACTTC.

The chain couples TRBV7-9 to TRBJ2-1; tentatively, D is TRBD1 (7 bases). CDR3 length equals 15 residues. Germline V gives CDR1 SEHNR, CDR2 FQNEAQ (reference sequence). Trimming removed 7 bases from V and 6 bases from J, with 19 bases in between. As DNA, the CDR3 is TGTGCCAGCACCCCAGGCAGGGGGAGGTCCAATGAGCAGTTCTTC. The encoded protein is CASTPGRGRSNEQFF.

The CDR3 here is CASSVAGGFTNEQFF. The CDR3 DNA follows: TGTGCCAGCAGCGTAGCTGGCGGGTTTACCAATGAGCAGTTCTTC. The chain links TRBV9 to TRBJ2-1, with D perhaps TRBD2 (5 bases). The CDR3 contains 15 residues. V was cut by 0 bases and J by 6 bases, with 13 bases left in between. In germline, CDR1 is SGDLS, CDR2 YYNGEE.

J is TRBJ1-2 and V is TRBV5-4, with 8 bases fitting TRBD1. Germline lookup yields CDR1 SGHNT and CDR2 YYREEE (reference sequence). The CDR3 has 13 amino acids. The trim removed 5 bases at V and 3 bases at J, leaving 3 bases unmatched. The CDR3: CASSPDRDYGYTF. The CDR3 region has the DNA TGTGCCAGCAGTCCGGACAGGGACTATGGCTACACCTTC.

The chain combines TRBV7-3 with TRBJ2-6; D is undetermined. The CDR3 length is 12 residues. Per the germline V gene, CDR1 is SGHTA and CDR2 is FQGTGA. The germline V and J ends were trimmed by 2 bases and 12 bases, with 8 bases remaining between them. CDR3 bases: TGTGCCAGCAGCTTAGAGACATCCGTCCTGACTTTC. It codes for CASSLETSVLTF.

DNA of the CDR3: TGTGCCAGCAGTGGGCCATGGACAGGGAACACAGAGACCCAGTACTTC. The encoded protein is CASSGPWTGNTETQYF. The chain joins TRBV28 to TRBJ2-5, with 8 bases aligning to TRBD1. The junction had 12 bases not matched to a gene; V was cut back by 5 bases and J by 4 bases. Germline lookup yields CDR1 MDHEN and CDR2 SYDVKM. This CDR3 spans 16 amino acids. The full variable domain, rest sourced from reference TRBV28 and TRBJ2-5, is DVKVTQSSRYLVKRTGEKVFLECVQDMDHENMFWYRQDPGLGLRLIYFSYDVKMKEKGDIPEGYSVSREKKERFSLILESASTNQTSMYLCASSGPWTGNTETQYFGPGTRLLVL.

This clone appeared a single time. The V gene is TRBV18, the J gene TRBJ1-5, with D tentatively TRBD1 (5 bases). Between the trimmed V and J ends, which lost 4 bases and 7 bases, there was a span of 17 bases. CDR1 and CDR2 (germline): KGHSH, LQKENI. The CDR3 consists of 15 residues. CDR3 coding DNA: TGTGCCAGCTCACGGAACTCAGGGTTGAACCAGCCCCAGCATTTT. Its protein product is CASSRNSGLNQPQHF.

The rearrangement uses TRBV7-2 and TRBJ2-7; 8 bases map to TRBD1. This CDR3 spans 16 amino acids. V lost 0 bases and J lost 1; bases outside the gene matches: 5. Per the germline V gene, CDR1 is SGHTA and CDR2 is FQGNSA. The CDR3 sequence: CASSLAQGQVSYEQYF. CDR3 sequence (DNA): TGTGCCAGCAGCTTAGCGCAGGGACAGGTTTCCTACGAGCAGTACTTC.

The chain employs TRBV14 and TRBJ2-6; 9 nucleotides line up with TRBD2. CDR1 SGHDN and CDR2 FVKESK come from the germline V gene. The trim removed 1 base at V and 2 bases at J, leaving 9 bases unmatched. This CDR3 comprises 19 residues. The CDR3 loop is CASSQVTGLALAGANVLTF. The CDR3 nucleotides read TGTGCCAGCAGCCAAGTAACGGGACTAGCCCTAGCTGGGGCCAACGTCCTGACTTTC.

The chain employs TRBV9 and TRBJ2-7, with D maybe TRBD1 (6 bases). The CDR3 sequence is 13 residues long. V was shortened by 3 bases and J by 4 bases, with 11 bases between the two germline ends. Looked up from germline, CDR1 is SGDLS and CDR2 is YYNGEE. The CDR3 DNA follows: TGTGCCAGCAGCGGAGGGGGTGGGTACGAGCAGTACTTC. Translating it yields CASSGGGGYEQYF.

The gene calls are TRBV7-3 and TRBJ1-1, with 8 bases matching TRBD1. Unmatched junction bases numbered 5, after V lost 5 bases and J lost 3 bases. There are 14 residues in the CDR3. Germline CDR1 and CDR2: SGHTA and FQGTGA. CDR3 DNA: TGTGCCAGCAGCCTACAGGGGGGGGACACTGAAGCTTTCTTT. Translating it yields CASSLQGGDTEAFF.